Reported below is one T cell receptor (beta chain). This entry is derived from a study of blood T cells in healthy people across ages. A J-beta primer mix and a sample-barcoded 5' primer were used in a second PCR of roughly 6 to 12 cycles. Via MiXCR, TCRdb re-called the 5' RACE reads, giving one row per CDR3 protein. The sample comprises about 970,000 distinct CDR3 sequences, 51% of which are singletons, and over 20% rests with the top ten. This TCR was sampled from a woman aged 55-69 years in good health. Sequencing was carried out using blood.

CDR3 in DNA: TGTGCCAGCAGTTACGCCCCGAATGAATTTTGGAGCTACACCTTC. This translates into CASSYAPNEFWSYTF. The chain has TRBV6-5 and TRBJ1-2; no firm D call. CDR1 MNHEY and CDR2 SVGAGI come from the germline V gene. V lost 2 bases and J lost 9, with 19 bases in between. CDR3 length: 15 residues.